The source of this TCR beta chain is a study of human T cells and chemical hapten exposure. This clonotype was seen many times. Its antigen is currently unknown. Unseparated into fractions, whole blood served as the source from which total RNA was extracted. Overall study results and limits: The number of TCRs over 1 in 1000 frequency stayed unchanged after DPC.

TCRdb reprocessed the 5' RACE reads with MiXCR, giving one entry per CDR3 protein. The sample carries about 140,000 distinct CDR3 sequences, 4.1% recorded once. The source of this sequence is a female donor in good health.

CDR3 coding DNA: TGCAGTGCTACCCGACAGGGTCTGACTGAAGCTTTCTTT. Encoded protein: CSATRQGLTEAFF. The chain combines TRBV20-1 with TRBJ1-1; 7 bases map to TRBD1. CDR1 is DFQATT, CDR2 SNEGSKA, per germline (reference sequence). J was trimmed by 5 bases and V by 4 bases; bases with no gene match: 7. The CDR3 sequence is 13 residues long.